Here is one TCR beta chain with its context. The CDR3 covers 14 residues. The ends were cut back, 4 bases at V and 3 bases at J, with 10 bases in the middle. Germline V CDR1 and CDR2: SGHNT, YYREEE (reference sequence). Only in-frame clones appear in the TCRdb table, and some are missing; sequencing was by immunoSEQ multiplex PCR. The sample holds 65,000 to 90,000 clones, roughly 85% seen once. This sample is part of a study of blood T cell repertoires in COVID-19. This chain uses TRBV5-4 with TRBJ2-2; a weak D match, TRBD2 (5 bases). The clonotype was recovered from a man in his 60s with active or convalescent COVID-19. Material: peripheral blood. In DNA, the CDR3 is TGTGCCAGCAGCGCGGACTCTTACACCGGGGAGCTGTTTTTT. This codes for CASSADSYTGELFF.